The 14 T cell receptor beta chains below all came from one sample that was sequenced in a study of regulatory T cells in long-lasting Graves disease (dated by TCRdb to the early 2020s). The protocol used for the library was multiplex PCR. The listed sequencing device is Illumina HiSeq 4000. CDR3 regions were amplified by Arm-PCR with iRepertoire HTBI primers to construct TCR beta libraries. TCRdb trimmed public reads at Q25 via fastp, called clones via MiXCR and kept in-frame beta chains. For every CDR3 protein sequence, its rows merge into one entry that carries the most common genes and DNA. The sample table lists almost 450,000 distinct CDR3 sequences, 15% to 20% of them with a count of one. Of the sample, about 10% falls within the top ten clones. This specimen's time point label, interpreted: newly diagnosed GD, antithyroid drugs for less than 3 months. For both TCR sequencing and RNA sequencing, RNA was extracted from PBMCs using TRIzol.

The sample also formed part of further work on T cells in Graves' hyperthyroidism and ophthalmopathy.

Sample: peripheral blood mononuclear cells (PBMCs), taken at new diagnosis, from a patient treated with antithyroid drugs. Receptor source: a woman aged 25 to 45 with Graves disease. Donor details come from another sample of the same person, matched by shared clones.

This clonotype appeared many times. V is TRBV28 and J is TRBJ1-1, with 8 bases aligning to TRBD1. Trimming took 2 bases from V and 0 from J; bases not matched to a gene: 11. CDR1 and CDR2 (germline): MDHEN, SYDVKM. The CDR3 has 18 residues. CDR3 region: CASSLPTTGQAMNTEAFF. The CDR3 DNA follows: TGTGCCAGCAGTTTACCGACCACGGGACAGGCCATGAACACTGAAGCTTTCTTT.

The sample holds a few counts of this clonotype. At one boundary the junction diverges from the germline segment, which might be a read error. The V call is TRBV5-1, the J call TRBJ2-1; D not resolved. The CDR3 contains 12 residues. The germline V gene has CDR1 SGHRS and CDR2 YFSETQ. The CDR3 region is CASSLRGNRQFF. The CDR3 DNA reads as TGTGCCAGCAGCCTGAGAGGTAATCGGCAGTTCTTC. The full variable domain, completed using reference TRBV5-1 and TRBJ2-1, is KAGVTQTPRYLIKTRGQQVTLSCSPISGHRSVSWYQQTPGQGLQFLFEYFSETQRNKGNFPGRFSGRQFSNSRSEMNVSTLELGDSALYLCASSLRGNRQFFGPGTRLTVL.

On this clonotype: This clone may be a read error of a much larger clone one base away. CDR3 sequence (DNA): TGTGCCAGCACAGGCTCGGCTCCCTACAATGAGCAGTACTTC. Its protein is CASTGSAPYNEQYF. This chain joins TRBV7-2 and TRBJ2-5, with unresolved D. The CDR3 totals 14 residues. Germline CDR1 and CDR2: SGHTA and FQGNSA. V was pared by 7 bases and J by 11 bases, with 23 bases between. Using reference TRBV7-2 and TRBJ2-5 for the parts outside the CDR3, the full variable domain is GAGVSQSPSNKVTEKGKDVELRCDPISGHTALYWYRQSLGQGLEFLIYFQGNSAPDKSGLPSDRFSAERTGGSVSTLTIQRTQQEDSAVYLCASTGSAPYNEQYFGPGTRLLVL.

This clonotype was detected only a few times. This rearrangement joins TRBV20-1 to TRBJ2-3; 12 positions agree with TRBD2. The CDR3 consists of 15 residues. J was trimmed by 0 bases and V by 2 bases; bases with no gene match: 0. Germline V gene data show CDR1 as DFQATT and CDR2 as SNEGSKA (reference sequence). Written as DNA, the CDR3 is TGCAGTGCTAGACTAGCGGGAGGGAGCACAGATACGCAGTATTTT. This sequence encodes CSARLAGGSTDTQYF.

A note on this clonotype: A much larger clone differs by one base, so this may be a read error. The chain is built from TRBV11-2 and TRBJ2-7, with no clear D. The germline gives CDR1 SGHAT, CDR2 FQNNGV. V lost 6 bases and J 4 bases, leaving 22 bases between the germline ends. CDR3 size: 16 residues. CDR3: CASSPVSPPLGYEQYF. For the CDR3, the DNA is TGTGCCAGCAGTCCCGTTTCTCCGCCTTTAGGGTACGAGCAGTACTTC.

This clonotype was detected many times. The chain joins TRBV3-1 to TRBJ2-2; D not certain. This CDR3 contains 12 residues. Trimming cost V 2 bases and J 6 bases, with 4 bases left between them. The germline V gene encodes CDR1 LGHDT and CDR2 YNNKEL (reference sequence). CDR3 region: CASSQWAGELFF. The DNA of the CDR3 is TGTGCCAGCAGCCAATGGGCCGGGGAGCTGTTTTTT.

The rearrangement joins TRBV4-2 to TRBJ2-1; the match to TRBD1 covers 11 bases. J gave up 6 bases and V 0 bases, and 4 bases lay outside the gene matches. The CDR3 covers 16 residues. Germline values: CDR1 LGHNA, CDR2 YNFKEQ. This chain's CDR3 is CASSQDWGQGGNEQFF. Here the CDR3 DNA reads TGTGCCAGCAGCCAAGATTGGGGACAGGGGGGCAATGAGCAGTTCTTC.

This chain uses TRBV6-9 with TRBJ2-5; D possibly matches TRBD1 or TRBD2 (6 bases each). Germline loops: CDR1 MNHGY, CDR2 SVAAGI. This CDR3 spans 14 amino acids. Trimming left V 3 bases short and J 3 bases short, with 11 bases between. CDR3 protein: CASSYGGVEETQYF. CDR3 DNA: TGTGCCAGCAGTTACGGGGGCGTCGAAGAGACCCAGTACTTC.

In its sample, this clonotype was seen a few times. The chain employs TRBV5-1 and TRBJ2-1; 7 positions agree with TRBD1. Germline loops: CDR1 SGHRS, CDR2 YFSETQ. The J segment lost 5 bases and the V segment lost 0 bases, leaving 8 bases of the junction unmatched. This CDR3 has 16 amino acids. CDR3 in amino acids: CASSLAGQVLHNEQFF. The DNA for the CDR3 is TGCGCCAGCAGCTTGGCTGGACAGGTCCTTCACAATGAGCAGTTCTTC.

This rearrangement joins TRBV7-9 to TRBJ2-1; 7 positions agree with TRBD1. V was clipped by 5 bases and J by 13 bases; unmatched bases: 14. The CDR3 is 14 amino acids. The germline V gene encodes CDR1 SEHNR and CDR2 FQNEAQ (reference sequence). CDR3 amino acids: CASSPVRQGTPQFF. The DNA of the CDR3 is TGTGCCAGCAGCCCCGTTCGACAGGGCACCCCACAGTTCTTC.

The genes are TRBV7-2 and TRBJ2-3; tentative D call: TRBD1 (6 bases). The germline gives CDR1 SGHTA, CDR2 FQGNSA. V lost 3 bases to trimming and J lost 4 bases, with 14 bases between them. CDR3 length: 15 residues. CDR3 residues: CASSFASEGADTQYF. The DNA of the CDR3 is TGTGCCAGCAGCTTTGCATCAGAGGGGGCAGATACGCAGTATTTT.

Concerning this clonotype itself: One end of the junction varies from germline; a read error may be responsible. This sequence joins TRBV14 and TRBJ2-7, with a tentative D call TRBD2 (5 bases). The V gene's germline CDR1 is SGHDN and CDR2 FVKESK. The CDR3 totals 13 residues. In DNA form, the CDR3 reads TGTGTCAGCAGCCCCGGATGGGGAGACGAGCAGTACTTC. This encodes CVSSPGWGDEQYF. Filled out from reference TRBV14 and TRBJ2-7, the complete variable domain reads EAGVTQFPSHSVIEKGQTVTLRCDPISGHDNLYWYRRVMGKEIKFLLHFVKESKQDESGMPNNRFLAERTGGTYSTLKVQPAELEDSGVYFCVSSPGWGDEQYFGPGTRLTVT.

On this clonotype: At one of its ends the junction is not consistent with the germline gene, which may arise from a read error. This chain connects TRBV11-2 to TRBJ2-1, with TRBD2 matching 7 bases. CDR3 length: 12 amino acids. Germline V gene sequence: CDR1 SGHAT, CDR2 FQNNGV. CDR3 sequence (DNA): TGCGCCAGCAGCCATTCGGGGGGTTCTCAATTCTTC. Translating gives CASSHSGGSQFF.

This clonotype has ten or more counts. V usage is TRBV9 and J usage is TRBJ1-4; unclear D gene. The CDR3 is 15 residues long. CDR1 and CDR2 (germline): SGDLS, YYNGEE. Trimming stripped 0 bases from V and 1 base from J, with 7 bases between. In nucleotides, the CDR3 is TGTGCCAGCAGCGTAGTGAGGGAAACTAATGAAAAACTGTTTTTT. It codes for CASSVVRETNEKLFF.